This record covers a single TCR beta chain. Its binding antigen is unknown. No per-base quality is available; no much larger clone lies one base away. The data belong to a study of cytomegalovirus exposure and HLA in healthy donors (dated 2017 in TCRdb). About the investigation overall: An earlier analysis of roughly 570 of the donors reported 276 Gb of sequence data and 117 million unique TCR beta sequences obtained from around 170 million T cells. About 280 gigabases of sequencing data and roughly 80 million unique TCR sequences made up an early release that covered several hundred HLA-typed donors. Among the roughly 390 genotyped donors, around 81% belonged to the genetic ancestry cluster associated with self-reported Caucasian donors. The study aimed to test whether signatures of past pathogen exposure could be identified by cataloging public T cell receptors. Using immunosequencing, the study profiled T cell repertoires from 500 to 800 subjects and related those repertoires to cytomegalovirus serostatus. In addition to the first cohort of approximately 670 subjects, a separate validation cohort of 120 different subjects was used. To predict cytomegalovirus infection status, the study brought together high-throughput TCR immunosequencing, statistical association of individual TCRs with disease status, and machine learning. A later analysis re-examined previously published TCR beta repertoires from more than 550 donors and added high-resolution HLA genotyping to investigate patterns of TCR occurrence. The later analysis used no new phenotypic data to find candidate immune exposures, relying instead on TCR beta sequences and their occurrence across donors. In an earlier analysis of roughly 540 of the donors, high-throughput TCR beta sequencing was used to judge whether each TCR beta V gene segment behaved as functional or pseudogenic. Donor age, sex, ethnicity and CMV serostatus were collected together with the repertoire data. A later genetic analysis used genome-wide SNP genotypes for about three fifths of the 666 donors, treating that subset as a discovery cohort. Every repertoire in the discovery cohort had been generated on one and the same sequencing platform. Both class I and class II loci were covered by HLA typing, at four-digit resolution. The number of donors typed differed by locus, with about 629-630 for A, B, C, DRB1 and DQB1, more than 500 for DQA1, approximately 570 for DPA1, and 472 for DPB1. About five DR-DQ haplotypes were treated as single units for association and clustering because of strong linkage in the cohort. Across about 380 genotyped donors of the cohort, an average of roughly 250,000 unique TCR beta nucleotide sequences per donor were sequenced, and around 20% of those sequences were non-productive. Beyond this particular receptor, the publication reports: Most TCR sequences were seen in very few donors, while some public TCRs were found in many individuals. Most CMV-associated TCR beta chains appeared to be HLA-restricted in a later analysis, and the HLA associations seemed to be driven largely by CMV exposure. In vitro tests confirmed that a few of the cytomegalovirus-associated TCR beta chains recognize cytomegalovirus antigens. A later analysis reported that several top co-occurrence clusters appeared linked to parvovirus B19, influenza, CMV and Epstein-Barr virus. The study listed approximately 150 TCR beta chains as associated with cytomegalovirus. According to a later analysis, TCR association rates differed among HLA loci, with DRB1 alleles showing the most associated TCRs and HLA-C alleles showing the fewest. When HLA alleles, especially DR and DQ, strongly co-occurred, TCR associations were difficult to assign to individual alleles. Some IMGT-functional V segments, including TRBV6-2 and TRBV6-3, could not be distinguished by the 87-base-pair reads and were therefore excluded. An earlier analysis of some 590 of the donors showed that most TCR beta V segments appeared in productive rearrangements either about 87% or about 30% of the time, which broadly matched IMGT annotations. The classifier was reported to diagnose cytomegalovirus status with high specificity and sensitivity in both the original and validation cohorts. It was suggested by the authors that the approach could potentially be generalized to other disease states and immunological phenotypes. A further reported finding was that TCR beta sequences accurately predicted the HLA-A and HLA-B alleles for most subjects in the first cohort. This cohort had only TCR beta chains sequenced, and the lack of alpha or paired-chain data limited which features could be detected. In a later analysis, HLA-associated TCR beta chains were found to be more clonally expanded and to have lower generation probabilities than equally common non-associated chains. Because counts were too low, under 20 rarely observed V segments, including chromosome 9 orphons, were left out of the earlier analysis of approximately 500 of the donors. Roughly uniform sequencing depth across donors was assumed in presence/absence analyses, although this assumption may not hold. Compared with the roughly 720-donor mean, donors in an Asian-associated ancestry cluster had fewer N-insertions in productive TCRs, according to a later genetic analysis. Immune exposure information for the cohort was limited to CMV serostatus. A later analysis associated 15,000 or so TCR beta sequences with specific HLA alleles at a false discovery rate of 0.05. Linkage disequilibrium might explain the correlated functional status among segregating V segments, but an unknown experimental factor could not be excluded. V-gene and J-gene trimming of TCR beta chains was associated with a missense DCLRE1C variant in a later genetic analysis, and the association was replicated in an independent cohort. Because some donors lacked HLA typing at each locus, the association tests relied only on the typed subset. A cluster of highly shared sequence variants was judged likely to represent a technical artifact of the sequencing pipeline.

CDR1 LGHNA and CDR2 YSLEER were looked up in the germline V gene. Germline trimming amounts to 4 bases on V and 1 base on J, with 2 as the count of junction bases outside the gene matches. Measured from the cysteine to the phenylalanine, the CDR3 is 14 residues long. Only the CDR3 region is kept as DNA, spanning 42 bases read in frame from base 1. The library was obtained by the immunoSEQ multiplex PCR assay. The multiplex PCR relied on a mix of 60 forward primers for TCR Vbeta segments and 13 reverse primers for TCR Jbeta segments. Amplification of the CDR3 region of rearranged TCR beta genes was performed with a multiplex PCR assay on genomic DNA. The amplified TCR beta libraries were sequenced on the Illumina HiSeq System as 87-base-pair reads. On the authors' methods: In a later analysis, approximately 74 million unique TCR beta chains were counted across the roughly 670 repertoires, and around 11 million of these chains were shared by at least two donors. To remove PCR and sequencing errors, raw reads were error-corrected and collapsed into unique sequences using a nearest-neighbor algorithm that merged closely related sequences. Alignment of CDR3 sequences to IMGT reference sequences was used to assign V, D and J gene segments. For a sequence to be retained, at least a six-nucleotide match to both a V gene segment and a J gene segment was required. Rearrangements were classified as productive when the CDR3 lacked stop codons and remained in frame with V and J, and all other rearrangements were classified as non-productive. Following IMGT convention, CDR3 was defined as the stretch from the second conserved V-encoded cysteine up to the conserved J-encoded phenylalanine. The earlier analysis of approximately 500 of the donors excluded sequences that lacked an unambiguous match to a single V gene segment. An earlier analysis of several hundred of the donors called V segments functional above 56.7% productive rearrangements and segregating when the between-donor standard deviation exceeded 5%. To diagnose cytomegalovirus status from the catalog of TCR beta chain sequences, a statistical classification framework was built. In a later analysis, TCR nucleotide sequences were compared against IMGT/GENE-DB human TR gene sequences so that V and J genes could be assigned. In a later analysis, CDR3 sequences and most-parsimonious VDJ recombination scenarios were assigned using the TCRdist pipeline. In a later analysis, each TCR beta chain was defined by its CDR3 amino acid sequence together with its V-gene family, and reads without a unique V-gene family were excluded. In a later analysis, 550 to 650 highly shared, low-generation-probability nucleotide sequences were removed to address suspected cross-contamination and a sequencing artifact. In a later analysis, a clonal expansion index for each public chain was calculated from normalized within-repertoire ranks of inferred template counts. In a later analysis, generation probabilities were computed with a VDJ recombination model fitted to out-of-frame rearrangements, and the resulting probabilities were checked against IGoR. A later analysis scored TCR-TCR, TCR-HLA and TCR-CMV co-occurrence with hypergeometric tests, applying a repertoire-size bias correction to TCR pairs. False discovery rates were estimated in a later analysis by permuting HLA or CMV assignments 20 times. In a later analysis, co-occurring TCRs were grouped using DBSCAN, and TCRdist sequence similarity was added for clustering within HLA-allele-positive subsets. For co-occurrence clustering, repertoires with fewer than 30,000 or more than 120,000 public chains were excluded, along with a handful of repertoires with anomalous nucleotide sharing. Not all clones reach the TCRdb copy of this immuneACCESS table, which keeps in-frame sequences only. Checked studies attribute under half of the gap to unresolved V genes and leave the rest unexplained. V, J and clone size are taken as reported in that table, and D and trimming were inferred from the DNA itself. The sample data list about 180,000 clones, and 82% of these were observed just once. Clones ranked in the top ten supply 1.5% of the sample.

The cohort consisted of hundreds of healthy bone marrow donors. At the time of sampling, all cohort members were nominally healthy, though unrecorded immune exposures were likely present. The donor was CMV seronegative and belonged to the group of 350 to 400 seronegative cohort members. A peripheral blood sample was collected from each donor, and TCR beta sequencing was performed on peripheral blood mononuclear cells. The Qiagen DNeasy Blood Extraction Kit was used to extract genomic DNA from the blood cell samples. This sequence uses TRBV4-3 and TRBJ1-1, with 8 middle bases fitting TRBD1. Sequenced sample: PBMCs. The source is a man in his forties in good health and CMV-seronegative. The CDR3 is CASSPGQGNTEAFF. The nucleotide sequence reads TGCGCCAGCAGCCCCGGACAGGGGAACACTGAAGCTTTCTTT.